These 5 T cell receptor beta chains were sequenced from one sample in a study of blood T cells in healthy people across ages. A second PCR, run for roughly 7 to 11 cycles, used a sample-barcoded 5' primer plus a J-beta primer mix. One entry per CDR3 protein results from TCRdb running MiXCR on the 5' RACE reads. The table has some 700,000 distinct CDR3 sequences, about 42% seen once; the top ten hold 20% to 25%. What was sequenced was blood. These receptors were collected from a woman aged 60-70 years in good health.

The chain has TRBV29-1 and TRBJ2-1; 7 bases are shared with TRBD1. From germline, CDR1 is SQVTM and CDR2 ANQGSEA. Trimming took 4 bases from V and 7 from J; bases not matched to a gene: 13. The length of the CDR3 is 15 residues. The chain's CDR3 is CSVVLRQGVQNEQFF. CDR3 DNA sequence: TGCAGCGTTGTGTTGAGGCAGGGGGTGCAGAATGAGCAGTTCTTC.

This clonotype was observed a few times. The rearrangement uses TRBV9 and TRBJ2-2; D uncertain. Germline V gene lookup returns CDR1 SGDLS and CDR2 YYNGEE. This CDR3 has 14 amino acids. The V gene lost 3 bases and the J gene lost 4 bases, with 10 bases spanning the gap. CDR3 nucleotide sequence: TGTGCCAGCAGCGCCGCTATGAGCACCGGGGAGCTGTTTTTT. Translation gives CASSAAMSTGELFF.

This clonotype was observed once. The chain recombines TRBV7-9 with TRBJ2-3; no reliable D call. CDR1 and CDR2 (germline): SEHNR, FQNEAQ (reference sequence). The CDR3 extends over 16 amino acids. Trimming pared 1 base from V and 3 bases from J, leaving 14 bases between. CDR3 nucleotides: TGTGCCAGCAGCTTAGGTCTCTCCCCGGCAACAGATACGCAGTATTTT. It codes for CASSLGLSPATDTQYF.

The rearrangement uses TRBV3-1 and TRBJ1-1, with D tentatively TRBD1 (6 bases). Germline lookup yields CDR1 LGHDT and CDR2 YNNKEL (reference sequence). The CDR3 sequence is 18 residues long. V shed 1 base and J shed 1 base, with 19 bases lying between them. CDR3 residues: CASSQVWGHGGPNTEAFF. DNA for the CDR3: TGTGCCAGCAGCCAAGTTTGGGGACACGGGGGCCCGAACACTGAAGCTTTCTTT.

This clonotype was recorded once. The rearrangement links TRBV7-2 to TRBJ1-5; D gene unclear. The CDR3 sequence is 16 residues long. The ends were cut back, 5 bases at V and 3 bases at J, with 17 bases in the middle. Germline V gene sequence: CDR1 SGHTA, CDR2 FQGNSA. In nucleotides, the CDR3 is TGTGCCAGCAGCCCCCCCCCGGGAATAGTCAATCAGCCCCAGCATTTT. This codes for CASSPPPGIVNQPQHF.